This T cell receptor (beta chain) was sequenced during a study of T cell responses to AZD1222 COVID-19 vaccine. Overall study findings and caveats: In a largely white British group with more females than males, clonal diversity was possibly underestimated.

Profiling relied on immunoSEQ multiplex PCR, and the TCRdb table lists in-frame clones only, not all of them. The sample includes more than 85,000 clones, 86% of them seen just once. CDR3 length: 17 residues. Germline CDR1 SGHDT, CDR2 YYEEEE. The ends lost 0 bases at V and 2 bases at J; junction bases unmatched: 7. About this clone: Its antigen is not known.

The V gene is TRBV5-6, the J gene TRBJ1-5; 8 bases map to TRBD1. The clonotype originates from an adult in good health. The sample here was peripheral blood, taken on day 0 of AZD1222 vaccination. As DNA, the CDR3 is TGTGCCAGCAGCTTGGGACAGGGGACGGTCGGCAATCAGCCCCAGCATTTT. Its protein product is CASSLGQGTVGNQPQHF.